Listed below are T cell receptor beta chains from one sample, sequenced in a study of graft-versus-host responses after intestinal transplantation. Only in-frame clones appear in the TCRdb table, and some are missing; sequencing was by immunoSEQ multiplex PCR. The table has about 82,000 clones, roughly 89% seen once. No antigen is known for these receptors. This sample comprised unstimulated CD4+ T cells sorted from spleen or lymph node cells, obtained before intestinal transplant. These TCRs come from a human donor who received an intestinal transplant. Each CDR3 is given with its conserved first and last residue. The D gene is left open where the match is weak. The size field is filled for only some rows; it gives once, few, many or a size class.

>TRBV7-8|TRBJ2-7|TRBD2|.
TGTGCCAGCAGCTCCTTAGCGGGGGTGATTTACGAGCAGTACTTC
CASSSLAGVIYEQYF
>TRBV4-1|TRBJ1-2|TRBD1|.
TGCGCCAGCAGCATGCGACAGGGGGCAGAGGGCTACACCTTC
CASSMRQGAEGYTF
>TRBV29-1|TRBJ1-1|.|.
TGCAGCGTTCACGAGGGAGAAGCTTTCTTT
CSVHEGEAFF
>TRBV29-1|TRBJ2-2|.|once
TGCAGCGTTGGGGGAGGTTTGAACACCGGGGAGCTGTTTTTT
CSVGGGLNTGELFF
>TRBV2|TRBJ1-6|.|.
TGTGCCAGCAGGGACTCGAGCTCCTATAATTCACCCCTCCACTTT
CASRDSSSYNSPLHF
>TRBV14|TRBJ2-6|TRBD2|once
TGTGCCAGCAGCGTCCGTCCGCTAGCGGGGGGACCGCGGGCCAACGTCCTGACTTTC
CASSVRPLAGGPRANVLTF
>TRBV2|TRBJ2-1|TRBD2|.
TGTGCCAGCACACTGAGGGGGACTAGCGGATACAATGAGCAGTTCTTC
CASTLRGTSGYNEQFF
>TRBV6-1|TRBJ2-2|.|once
TGTGCCAGCAGTGAAATATCCGGGATCGGAACCGGGGAGCTGTTTTTT
CASSEISGIGTGELFF
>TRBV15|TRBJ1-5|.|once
TGTGCCACCAGCAGAGAGGACAGCTTAAATCAGCCCCAGCATTTT
CATSREDSLNQPQHF
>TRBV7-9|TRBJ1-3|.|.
TGTGCCAGCAGCCCCCCAGGGGCTACTGGAAACACCATATATTTT
CASSPPGATGNTIYF
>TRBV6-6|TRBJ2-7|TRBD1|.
TGTGCCAGCAGCGGGACAGGCTACGAGCAGTACTTC
CASSGTGYEQYF
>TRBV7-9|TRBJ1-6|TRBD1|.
TGTGCCAGCAGCTTATATAAAGGGGGCGTAAATTCACCCCTCCACTTT
CASSLYKGGVNSPLHF
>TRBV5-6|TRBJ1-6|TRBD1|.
TGTGCCAGCAGTTTGGGGACAGTGGATAATTCACCCCTCCACTTT
CASSLGTVDNSPLHF
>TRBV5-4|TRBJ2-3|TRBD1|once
TGTGCCAGCAGCCCAGGGACAGGGGGAACAGATACGCAGTATTTT
CASSPGTGGTDTQYF
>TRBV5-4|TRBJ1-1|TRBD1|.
TGTGCCAGCAGCTTACAGGGGTGGGGGCTTGAAGCTTTCTTT
CASSLQGWGLEAFF
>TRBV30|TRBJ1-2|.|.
TGTGCCTGGATAAGGGGGAACTATGGCTACACCTTC
CAWIRGNYGYTF
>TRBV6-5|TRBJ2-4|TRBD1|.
TGTGCCAGCAGTTTTCGTCCGGGACAGGGTCGGAACATTCAGTACTTC
CASSFRPGQGRNIQYF
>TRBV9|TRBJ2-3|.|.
TGTGCCAGCAGCGTAGGCAGGGCGGATACGCAGTATTTT
CASSVGRADTQYF
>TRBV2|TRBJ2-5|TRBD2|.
TGTGCCAGCAGTGATGAGCGGGGGGCAGAGACCCAGTACTTC
CASSDERGAETQYF
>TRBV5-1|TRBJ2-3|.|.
TGCGCCAGCAGCTTGAGTTCGCGGGGGCCGGGGGATACGCAGTATTTT
CASSLSSRGPGDTQYF
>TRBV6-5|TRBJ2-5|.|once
TGTGCCAGCAGTTACTCGACACCCTCGGCGGAGACCCAGTACTTC
CASSYSTPSAETQYF
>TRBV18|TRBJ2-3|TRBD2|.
TGTGCCAGCTCACCACCGCTGGGAGGGAGAGGGACAGATACGCAGTATTTT
CASSPPLGGRGTDTQYF
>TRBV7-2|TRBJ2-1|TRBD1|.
TGTGCCAGCAGCTTAGCAGGACAGGGATATGAGCAGTTCTTC
CASSLAGQGYEQFF
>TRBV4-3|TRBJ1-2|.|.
TGCGCCAGCAGCCAAGAAGGTCCGGGTTTAATGTATGGCTACACCTTC
CASSQEGPGLMYGYTF
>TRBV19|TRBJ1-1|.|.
TGTGCCAGTATCCACTTACAGGGATACCGAGGTGGGAACACTGAAGCTTTCTTT
CASIHLQGYRGGNTEAFF
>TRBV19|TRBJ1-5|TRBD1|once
TGTGCCAGTAGTAACCCATCGGGACAGGTGATGGGCAATCAGCCCCAGCATTTT
CASSNPSGQVMGNQPQHF
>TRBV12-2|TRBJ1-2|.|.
TGTGCAAGTCGCTTAACAACTCTCTCAGGGGTCTATGGCTACACCTTC
CASRLTTLSGVYGYTF
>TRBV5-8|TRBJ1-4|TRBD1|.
TGTGCCAGCAGCTTGTGGGGCCCGGGACAGCTTAATGAAAAACTGTTTTTT
CASSLWGPGQLNEKLFF
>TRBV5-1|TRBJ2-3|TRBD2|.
TGCGCCAGCAGCTTGGGTAGCGGGGGAAACACAGATACGCAGTATTTT
CASSLGSGGNTDTQYF
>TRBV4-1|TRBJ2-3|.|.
TGCGCCAGCAGCCCGGGGGTGGTCCTCCCTACGCAGTATTTT
CASSPGVVLPTQYF
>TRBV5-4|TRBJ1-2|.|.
TGTGCCAGCAGCCATTCGGCAGGGACTGCTTACTATGGCTACACCTTC
CASSHSAGTAYYGYTF